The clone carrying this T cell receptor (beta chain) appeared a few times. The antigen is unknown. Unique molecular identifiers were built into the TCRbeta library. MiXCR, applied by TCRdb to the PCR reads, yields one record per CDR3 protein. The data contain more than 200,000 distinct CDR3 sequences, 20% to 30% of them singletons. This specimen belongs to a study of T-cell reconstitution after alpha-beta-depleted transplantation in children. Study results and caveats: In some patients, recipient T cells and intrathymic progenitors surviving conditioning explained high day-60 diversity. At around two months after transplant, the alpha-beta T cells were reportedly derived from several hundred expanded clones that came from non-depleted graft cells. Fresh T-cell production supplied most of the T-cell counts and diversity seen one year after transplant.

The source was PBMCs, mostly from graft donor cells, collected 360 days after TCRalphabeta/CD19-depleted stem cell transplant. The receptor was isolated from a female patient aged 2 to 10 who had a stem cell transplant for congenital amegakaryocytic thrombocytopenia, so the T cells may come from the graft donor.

The DNA for the CDR3 is TGTGCCAGCAGCTTGTTTCCGGGGACGAACACCGGGGAGCTGTTTTTT. It translates to CASSLFPGTNTGELFF. This sequence joins TRBV5-5 and TRBJ2-2, with D tentatively TRBD2 (5 bases). The CDR3 has 16 residues. The V and J ends lost 1 base and 0 bases respectively, with 10 bases between them. CDR1 and CDR2 from the germline V gene are SGHKS and YYEKEE (reference sequence).